A single TCR beta chain is shown here with its context. The authors' processing: Researchers report that nucleated cell counts were estimated from reference gene primer amplification. This table comes from immunoSEQ multiplex PCR, and its TCRdb copy is limited to in-frame clones, with some not included. V, J and clone size are those of that table, while D and trimming were read from the DNA. Seen here are over 130,000 clones, about nine tenths observed once, and the top ten hold more than 2.5%. This specimen belongs to a study of blood T cell repertoires in COVID-19. Whole-study context: COVID-19 samples collected from the United States, Italy and Spain covered acute and convalescent phases. The cDNA or gDNA used as material had been derived from T cells, B-cell-depleted T cells, or PBMCs.

The V end lost 6 bases, the J end lost 3 bases, and 11 bases lay between the germline ends. Germline V CDR1 and CDR2: MNHEY, SVGAGI. The CDR3 consists of 13 residues. Seattle enrolled patients during active infection and tracked them longitudinally. This rearrangement joins TRBV6-5 to TRBJ1-1; maybe TRBD1 (6 bases). The specimen sequenced was peripheral blood. The receptor comes from a human donor with COVID-19, enrolled during active disease. The donor label of this sample is uncertain. The CDR3 nucleotides read TGTGCCAGCAGCACCAACAGGGACACTGAAGCTTTCTTT. This encodes CASSTNRDTEAFF.